This TCR beta chain derives from a study of human T cells and chemical hapten exposure. This clonotype was counted only a few times. V was pared by 3 bases and J by 7 bases, with 16 bases between. This CDR3 is built from 14 residues. In germline, CDR1 is LGHDT, CDR2 YNNKEL (reference sequence). TCRdb recomputed calls from the RACE reads with MiXCR, one row per CDR3 protein. This sample has about 97,000 distinct CDR3 sequences, with roughly a quarter found just once. The sample's time point: patch test 3, about 24 weeks after DPC sensitization. Treatment specified: therapeutic diphenylcyclopropenone sensitization with weekly scalp DPC.

This material consisted of whole blood, taken in connection with sensitization to the hapten diphenylcyclopropenone (DPC). V usage is TRBV3-1 and J usage is TRBJ2-7; the D gene is possibly TRBD2 (6 bases). This sequence was found in a man aged 40-49 years with alopecia areata. Some clones in this sample may be carry-over from other donors' samples. Here the CDR3 reads CASSHRGGTPEQYF. CDR3 nucleotides: TGTGCCAGCAGCCATCGAGGAGGGACCCCGGAGCAGTACTTC.